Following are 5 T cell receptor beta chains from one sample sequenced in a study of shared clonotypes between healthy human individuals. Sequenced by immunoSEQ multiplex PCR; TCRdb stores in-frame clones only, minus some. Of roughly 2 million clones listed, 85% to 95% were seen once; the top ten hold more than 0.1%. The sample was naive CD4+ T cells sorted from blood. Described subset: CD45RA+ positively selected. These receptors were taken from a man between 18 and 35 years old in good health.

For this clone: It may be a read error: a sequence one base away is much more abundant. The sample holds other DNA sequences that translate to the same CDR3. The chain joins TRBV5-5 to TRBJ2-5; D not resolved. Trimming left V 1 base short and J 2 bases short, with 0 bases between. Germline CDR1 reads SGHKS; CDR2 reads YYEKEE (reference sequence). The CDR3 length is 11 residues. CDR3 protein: CASSLQETQYF. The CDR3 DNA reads TGTGCCAGCAGCTTGCAAGAGACCCAGTACTTC. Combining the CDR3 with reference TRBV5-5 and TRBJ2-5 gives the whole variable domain DAGVTQSPTHLIKTRGQQVTLRCSPISGHKSVSWYQQVLGQGPQFIFQYYEKEERGRGNFPDRFSARQFPNYSSELNVNALLLGDSALYLCASSLQETQYFGPGTRLLVL.

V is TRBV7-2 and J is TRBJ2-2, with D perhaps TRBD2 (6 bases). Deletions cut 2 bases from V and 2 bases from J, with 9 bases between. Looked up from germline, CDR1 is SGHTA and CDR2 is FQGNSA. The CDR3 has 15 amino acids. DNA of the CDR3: TGTGCCAGCAGCTTACCCGGGGGAAACACCGGGGAGCTGTTTTTT. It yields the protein CASSLPGGNTGELFF.

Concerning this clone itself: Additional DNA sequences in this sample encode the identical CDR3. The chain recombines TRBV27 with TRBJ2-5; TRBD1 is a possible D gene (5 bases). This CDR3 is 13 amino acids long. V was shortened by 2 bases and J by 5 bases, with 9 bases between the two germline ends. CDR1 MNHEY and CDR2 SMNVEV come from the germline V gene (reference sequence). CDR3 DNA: TGTGCCAGCAGTTTACAGGGCCGCGAGACCCAGTACTTC. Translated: CASSLQGRETQYF.

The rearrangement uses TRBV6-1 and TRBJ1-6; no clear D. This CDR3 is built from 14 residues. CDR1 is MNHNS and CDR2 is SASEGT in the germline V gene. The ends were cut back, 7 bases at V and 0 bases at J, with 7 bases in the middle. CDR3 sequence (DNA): TGTGCCAGCATTCTCAGCTCCTATAATTCACCCCTCCACTTT. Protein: CASILSSYNSPLHF.

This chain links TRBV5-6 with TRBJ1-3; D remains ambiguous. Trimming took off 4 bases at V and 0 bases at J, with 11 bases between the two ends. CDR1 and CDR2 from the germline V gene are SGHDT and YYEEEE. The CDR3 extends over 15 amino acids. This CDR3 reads CASSPRRPSGNTIYF. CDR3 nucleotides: TGTGCCAGCAGCCCTCGACGGCCCTCTGGAAACACCATATATTTT.